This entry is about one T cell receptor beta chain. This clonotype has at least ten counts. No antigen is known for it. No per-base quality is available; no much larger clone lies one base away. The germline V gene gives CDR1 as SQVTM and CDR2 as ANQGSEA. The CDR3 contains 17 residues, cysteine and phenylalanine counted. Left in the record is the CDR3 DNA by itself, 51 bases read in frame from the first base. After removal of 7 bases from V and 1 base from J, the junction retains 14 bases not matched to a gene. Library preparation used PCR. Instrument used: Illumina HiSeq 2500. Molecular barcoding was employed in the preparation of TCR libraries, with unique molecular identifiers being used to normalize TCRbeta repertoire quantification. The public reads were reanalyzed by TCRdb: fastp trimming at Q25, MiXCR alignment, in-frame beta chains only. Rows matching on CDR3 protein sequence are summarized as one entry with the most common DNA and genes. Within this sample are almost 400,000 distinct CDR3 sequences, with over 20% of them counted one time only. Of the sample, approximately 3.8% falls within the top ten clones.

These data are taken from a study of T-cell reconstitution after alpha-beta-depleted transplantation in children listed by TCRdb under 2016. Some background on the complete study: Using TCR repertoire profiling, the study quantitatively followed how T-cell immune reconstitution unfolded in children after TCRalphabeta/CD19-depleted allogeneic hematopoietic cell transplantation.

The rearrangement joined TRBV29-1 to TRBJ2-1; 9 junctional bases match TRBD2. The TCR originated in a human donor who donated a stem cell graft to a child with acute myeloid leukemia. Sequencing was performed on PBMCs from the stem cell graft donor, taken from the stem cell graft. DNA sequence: TGCAGCGCCTTGAGGGGCGGGAGGGCCCTTTCCTACAATGAGCAGTTCTTC. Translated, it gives CSALRGGRALSYNEQFF.